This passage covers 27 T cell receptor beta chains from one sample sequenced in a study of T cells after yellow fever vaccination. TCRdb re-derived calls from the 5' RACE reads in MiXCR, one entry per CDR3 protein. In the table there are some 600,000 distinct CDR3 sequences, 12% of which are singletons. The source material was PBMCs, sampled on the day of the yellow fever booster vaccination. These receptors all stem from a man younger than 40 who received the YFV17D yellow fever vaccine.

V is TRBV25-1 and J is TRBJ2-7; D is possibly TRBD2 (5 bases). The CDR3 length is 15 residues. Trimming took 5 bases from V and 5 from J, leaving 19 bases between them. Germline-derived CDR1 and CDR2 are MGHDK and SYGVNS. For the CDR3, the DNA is TGTGCCAGCAGTCTCAAGGCAGGAGGTTACCACGAGCAGTACTTC. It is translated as CASSLKAGGYHEQYF.

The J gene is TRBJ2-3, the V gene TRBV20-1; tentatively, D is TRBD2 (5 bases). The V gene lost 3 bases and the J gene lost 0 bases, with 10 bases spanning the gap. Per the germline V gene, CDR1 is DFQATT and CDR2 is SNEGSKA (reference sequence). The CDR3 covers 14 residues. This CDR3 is CSARVSVSTDTQYF. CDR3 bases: TGCAGTGCTAGGGTTAGCGTTAGCACAGATACGCAGTATTTT.

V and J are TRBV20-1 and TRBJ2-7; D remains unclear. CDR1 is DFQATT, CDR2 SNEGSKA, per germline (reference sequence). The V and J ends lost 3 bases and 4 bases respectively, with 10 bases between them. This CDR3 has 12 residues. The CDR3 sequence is CSASPTPYEQYF. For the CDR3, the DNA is TGCAGTGCTAGTCCGACCCCTTACGAGCAGTACTTC.

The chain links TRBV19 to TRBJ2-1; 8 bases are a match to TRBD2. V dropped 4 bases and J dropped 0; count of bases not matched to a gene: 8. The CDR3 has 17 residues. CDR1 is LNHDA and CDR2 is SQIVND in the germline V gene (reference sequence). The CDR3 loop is CASSTYSGALSYNEQFF. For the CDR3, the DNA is TGTGCCAGTAGTACCTATAGCGGGGCCCTCTCCTACAATGAGCAGTTCTTC. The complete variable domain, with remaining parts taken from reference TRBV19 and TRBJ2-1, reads DGGITQSPKYLFRKEGQNVTLSCEQNLNHDAMYWYRQDPGQGLRLIYYSQIVNDFQKGDIAEGYSVSREKKESFPLTVTSAQKNPTAFYLCASSTYSGALSYNEQFFGPGTRLTVL.

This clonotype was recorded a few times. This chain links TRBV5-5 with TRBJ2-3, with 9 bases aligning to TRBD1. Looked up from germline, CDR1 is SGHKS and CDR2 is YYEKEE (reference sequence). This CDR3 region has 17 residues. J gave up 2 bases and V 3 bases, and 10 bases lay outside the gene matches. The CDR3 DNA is TGTGCCAGCAGCTCCGGGACAGGGAGGGGAGACACAGATACGCAGTATTTT. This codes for CASSSGTGRGDTDTQYF.

CDR3 nucleotide sequence: TGTGCCAGCAGCCAAGCCATGATGCGATCTAGAGAGACCCAGTACTTC. The encoded protein is CASSQAMMRSRETQYF. The V call is TRBV12-3 or TRBV12-4, the J call TRBJ2-5; no firm D call. The V end lost 6 bases, the J end lost 4 bases, and 21 bases lay between the germline ends. This CDR3 comprises 16 residues.

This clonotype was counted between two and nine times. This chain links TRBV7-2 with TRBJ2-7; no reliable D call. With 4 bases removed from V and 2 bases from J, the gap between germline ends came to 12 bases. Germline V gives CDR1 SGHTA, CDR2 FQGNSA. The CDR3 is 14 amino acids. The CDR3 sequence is CASSSPIRTYEQYF. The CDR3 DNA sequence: TGTGCCAGCAGCTCACCCATAAGAACCTACGAGCAGTACTTC.

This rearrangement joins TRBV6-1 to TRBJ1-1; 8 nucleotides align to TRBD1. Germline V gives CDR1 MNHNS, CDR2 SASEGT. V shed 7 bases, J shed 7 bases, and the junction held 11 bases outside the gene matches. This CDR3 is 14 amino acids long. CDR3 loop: CASIPRGRFLEAFF. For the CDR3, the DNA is TGTGCCAGCATCCCCAGGGGGCGATTCCTTGAAGCTTTCTTT.

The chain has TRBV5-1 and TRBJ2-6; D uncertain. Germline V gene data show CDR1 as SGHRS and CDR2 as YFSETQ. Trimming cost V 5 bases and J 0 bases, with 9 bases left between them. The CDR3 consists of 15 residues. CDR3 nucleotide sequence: TGCGCCAGCAGATCATGGGACTCTGGGGCCAACGTCCTGACTTTC. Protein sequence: CASRSWDSGANVLTF.

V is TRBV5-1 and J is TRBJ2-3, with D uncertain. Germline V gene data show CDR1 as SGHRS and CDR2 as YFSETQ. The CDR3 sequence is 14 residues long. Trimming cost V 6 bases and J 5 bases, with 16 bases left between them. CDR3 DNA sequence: TGCGCCAGCACCCAGTTCGTCAACAAAGATACGCAGTATTTT. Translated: CASTQFVNKDTQYF.

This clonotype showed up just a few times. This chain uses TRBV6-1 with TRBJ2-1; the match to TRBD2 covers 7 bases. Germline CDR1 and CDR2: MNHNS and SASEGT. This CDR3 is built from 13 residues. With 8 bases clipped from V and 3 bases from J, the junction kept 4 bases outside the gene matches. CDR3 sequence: CASRDYLYNEQFF. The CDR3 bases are TGTGCCAGCCGGGACTACCTCTACAATGAGCAGTTCTTC.

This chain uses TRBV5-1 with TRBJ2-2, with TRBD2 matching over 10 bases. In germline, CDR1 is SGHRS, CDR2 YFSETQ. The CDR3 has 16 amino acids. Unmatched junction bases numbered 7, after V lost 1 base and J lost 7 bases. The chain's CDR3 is CASSLPAGGPYGELFF. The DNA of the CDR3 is TGCGCCAGCAGCTTGCCAGCGGGAGGGCCGTACGGGGAGCTGTTTTTT.

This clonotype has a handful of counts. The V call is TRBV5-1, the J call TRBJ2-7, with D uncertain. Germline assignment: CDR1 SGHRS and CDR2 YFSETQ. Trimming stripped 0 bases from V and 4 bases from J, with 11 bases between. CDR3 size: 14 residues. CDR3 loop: CASSLVDLDYEQYF. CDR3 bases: TGCGCCAGCAGCTTGGTCGACCTGGATTACGAGCAGTACTTC.

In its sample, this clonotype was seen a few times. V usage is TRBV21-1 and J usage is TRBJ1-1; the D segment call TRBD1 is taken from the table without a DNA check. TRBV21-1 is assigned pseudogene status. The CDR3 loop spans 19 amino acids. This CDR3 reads CASSKWGDASPRMNTEAFF. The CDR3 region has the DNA TGTGCCAGCAGCAAATGGGGGGATGCCTCTCCGAGGATGAACACTGAAGCTTTCTTT.

CDR3 DNA sequence: TGTGCCAGCAGCTTAGTTTTTCAGCGCGGACGGCAGAAAAACATTCAGTACTTC. It encodes CASSLVFQRGRQKNIQYF. The V call is TRBV7-2, the J call TRBJ2-4, with D uncertain. The CDR3 runs to 18 residues. V shed 1 base and J shed 4 bases, with 20 bases lying between them. CDR1 is SGHTA and CDR2 is FQGNSA in the germline V gene. The full variable domain, its missing parts supplied by reference TRBV7-2 and TRBJ2-4, is GAGVSQSPSNKVTEKGKDVELRCDPISGHTALYWYRQSLGQGLEFLIYFQGNSAPDKSGLPSDRFSAERTGGSVSTLTIQRTQQEDSAVYLCASSLVFQRGRQKNIQYFGAGTRLSVL.

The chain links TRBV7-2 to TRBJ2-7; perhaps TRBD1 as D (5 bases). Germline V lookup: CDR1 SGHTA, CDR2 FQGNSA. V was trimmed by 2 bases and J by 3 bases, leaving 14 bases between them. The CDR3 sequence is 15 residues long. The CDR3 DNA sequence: TGTGCCAGCAGCTTAAACCCCCAGGGTCTCTACGAGCAGTACTTC. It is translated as CASSLNPQGLYEQYF.

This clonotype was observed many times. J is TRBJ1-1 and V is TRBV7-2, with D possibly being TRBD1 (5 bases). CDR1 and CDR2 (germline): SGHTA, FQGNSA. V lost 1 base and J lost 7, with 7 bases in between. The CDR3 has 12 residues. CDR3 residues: CASSLGGVEAFF. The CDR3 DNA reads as TGTGCCAGCAGCTTAGGGGGCGTTGAAGCTTTCTTT.

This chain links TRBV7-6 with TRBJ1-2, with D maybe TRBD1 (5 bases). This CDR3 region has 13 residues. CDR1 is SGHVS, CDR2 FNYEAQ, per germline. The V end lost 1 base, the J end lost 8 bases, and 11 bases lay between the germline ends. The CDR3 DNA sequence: TGTGCCAGCAGCTTAGATTGGGGCGGAGGCTACACCTTC. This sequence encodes CASSLDWGGGYTF.

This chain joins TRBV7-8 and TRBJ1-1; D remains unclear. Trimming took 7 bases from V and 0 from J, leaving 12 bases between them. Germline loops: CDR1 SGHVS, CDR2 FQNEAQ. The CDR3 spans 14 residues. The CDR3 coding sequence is TGTGCCAGCACCCTTCTCGGTATGAACACTGAAGCTTTCTTT. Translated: CASTLLGMNTEAFF. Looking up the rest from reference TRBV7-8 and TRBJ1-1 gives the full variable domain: GAGVSQSPRYKVAKRGQDVALRCDPISGHVSLFWYQQALGQGPEFLTYFQNEAQLDKSGLPSDRFFAERPEGSVSTLKIQRTQQEDSAVYLCASTLLGMNTEAFFGQGTRLTVV.

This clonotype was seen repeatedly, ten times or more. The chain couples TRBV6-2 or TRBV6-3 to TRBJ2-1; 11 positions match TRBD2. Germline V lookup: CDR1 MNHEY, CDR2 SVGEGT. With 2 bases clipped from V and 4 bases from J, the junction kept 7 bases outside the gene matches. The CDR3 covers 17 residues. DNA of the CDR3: TGTGCCAGCAGTTACAGTCTAGCGGGAGGTGGTTACAATGAGCAGTTCTTC. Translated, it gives CASSYSLAGGGYNEQFF.

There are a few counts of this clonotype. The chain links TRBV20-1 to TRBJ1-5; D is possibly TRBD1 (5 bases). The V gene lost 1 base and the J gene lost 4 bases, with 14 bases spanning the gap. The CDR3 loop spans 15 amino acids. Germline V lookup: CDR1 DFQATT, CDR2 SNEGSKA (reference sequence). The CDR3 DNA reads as TGCAGTGCTAGAGGTAAAGGGGCGCTTAATCAGCCCCAGCATTTT. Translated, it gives CSARGKGALNQPQHF.

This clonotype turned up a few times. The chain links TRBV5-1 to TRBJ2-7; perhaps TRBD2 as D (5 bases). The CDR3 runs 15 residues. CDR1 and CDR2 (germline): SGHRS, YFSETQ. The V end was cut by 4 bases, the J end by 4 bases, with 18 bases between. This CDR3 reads CASSTTRGPDYEQYF. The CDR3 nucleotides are TGCGCCAGCAGCACAACGAGAGGGCCCGATTACGAGCAGTACTTC.

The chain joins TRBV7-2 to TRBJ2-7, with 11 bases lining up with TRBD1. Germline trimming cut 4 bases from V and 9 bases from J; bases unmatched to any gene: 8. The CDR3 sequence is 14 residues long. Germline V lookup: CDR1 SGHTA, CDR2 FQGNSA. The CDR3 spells CASSSGTGGIRQYF. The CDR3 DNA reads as TGTGCCAGCAGCTCCGGGACAGGGGGGATCAGGCAGTACTTC.

The CDR3 DNA follows: TGCGCCAGCAGCCGGGACACCTACTCCTACGAGCAGTACTTC. Encoded protein: CASSRDTYSYEQYF. The chain has TRBV5-1 and TRBJ2-7; D may be TRBD1 (6 bases). The V end lost 4 bases, the J end lost 0 bases, and 11 bases lay between the germline ends. Germline lookup yields CDR1 SGHRS and CDR2 YFSETQ. The CDR3 length is 14 residues.

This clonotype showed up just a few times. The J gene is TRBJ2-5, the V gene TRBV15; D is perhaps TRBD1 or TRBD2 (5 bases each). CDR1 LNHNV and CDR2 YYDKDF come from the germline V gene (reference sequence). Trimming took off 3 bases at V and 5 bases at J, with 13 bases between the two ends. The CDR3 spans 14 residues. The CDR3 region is CATSRQGAPETQYF. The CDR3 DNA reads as TGTGCCACCAGCAGGCAGGGAGCGCCTGAGACCCAGTACTTC.

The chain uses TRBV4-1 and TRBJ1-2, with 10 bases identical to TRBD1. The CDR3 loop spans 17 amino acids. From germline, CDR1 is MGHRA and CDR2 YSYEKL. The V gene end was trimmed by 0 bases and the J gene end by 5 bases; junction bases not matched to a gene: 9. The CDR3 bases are TGCGCCAGCAGCCAAGATGGTGGGACAGGGGCCTCATATGGCTACACCTTC. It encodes CASSQDGGTGASYGYTF.

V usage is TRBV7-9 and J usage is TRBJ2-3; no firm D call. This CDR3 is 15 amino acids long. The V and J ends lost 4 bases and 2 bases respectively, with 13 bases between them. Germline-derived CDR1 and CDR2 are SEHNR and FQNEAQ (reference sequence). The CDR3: CASSSVGLHTDTQYF. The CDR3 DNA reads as TGTGCCAGCAGCTCCGTCGGCTTACACACAGATACGCAGTATTTT.